The 28 T cell receptor beta chains given below trace back to one sample, sequenced in a study of cytomegalovirus exposure and HLA in healthy donors. Vbeta (60) and Jbeta (13) primers were used in the PCR. Clones were sequenced by immunoSEQ multiplex PCR, and TCRdb holds only the in-frame ones, with some missing. This table has over 100,000 clones, roughly 79% appearing once. Sequencing was done on a sample of PBMCs. The receptors here all came from a woman between 25 and 40 years old in good health and CMV-seronegative.

V gene TRBV6-5 combines with J gene TRBJ2-3, with a weak D call TRBD2 (6 bases). This CDR3 region has 15 residues. Trimming removed 8 bases at V and 0 bases at J, with 15 bases between. Germline CDR1 is MNHEY and CDR2 is SVGAGI. CDR3 in DNA: TGTGCCAGCCGTACTCGGAGCGGGAGCACAGATACGCAGTATTTT. Translated: CASRTRSGSTDTQYF.

V is TRBV10-3 and J is TRBJ2-5; D gene ambiguous. Trimming removed 6 bases from V and 1 base from J, with 6 bases in between. CDR3 length equals 12 residues. From germline, CDR1 is ENHRY and CDR2 SYGVKD. The CDR3 is CAIRAPQETQYF. The CDR3 nucleotides read TGTGCCATCAGGGCACCCCAAGAGACCCAGTACTTC.

The chain links TRBV5-4 to TRBJ2-5, with D perhaps TRBD2 (5 bases). Deletions cut 3 bases from V and 5 bases from J, with 14 bases between. Germline V gives CDR1 SGHNT, CDR2 YYREEE (reference sequence). The CDR3 contains 14 residues. The CDR3 nucleotides are TGTGCCAGCAGCTATTTGGAGAGGAGGGAGACCCAGTACTTC. This sequence encodes CASSYLERRETQYF.

This sequence joins TRBV19 and TRBJ2-1, with D possibly matching TRBD2 (6 bases). The length of the CDR3 is 12 residues. Trimming pared 9 bases from V and 14 bases from J, leaving 20 bases between. Germline V CDR1 and CDR2: LNHDA, SQIVND (reference sequence). CDR3 bases: TGTGCCAGCTCGGCGGGCCGGGACTCGGAGTTCTTC. Translated, it gives CASSAGRDSEFF.

The rearrangement joins TRBV30 to TRBJ1-1; D remains unclear. V was cut by 0 bases and J by 4 bases, with 21 bases left in between. There are 17 residues in the CDR3. Germline V gives CDR1 GTSNPN, CDR2 SVGIG (reference sequence). CDR3 in DNA: TGTGCCTGGAGTGTTCCCGGACTCCCTCCCTCGGGCACTGAAGCTTTCTTT. Its translation is CAWSVPGLPPSGTEAFF.

The chain uses TRBV15 and TRBJ2-5, with a possible D match to TRBD2 (6 bases). V was cut by 1 base and J by 5 bases, with 14 bases left in between. This CDR3 contains 15 residues. Germline CDR1 reads LNHNV; CDR2 reads YYDKDF (reference sequence). The CDR3 DNA follows: TGTGCCACCAGCAGAGCCCGGGGGAGCGGGGAGACCCAGTACTTC. It codes for CATSRARGSGETQYF.

A few counts support this clone. The chain couples TRBV7-2 to TRBJ1-5; 9 nucleotides agree with TRBD1. Losses at the gene ends were 3 bases for V and 6 bases for J; bases not matched to a gene: 3. The CDR3 spans 14 residues. Germline V CDR1 and CDR2: SGHTA, FQGNSA. CDR3 nucleotides: TGTGCCAGCAGCTTCACAGGGGGCGGTCAGCCCCAGCATTTT. Translation gives CASSFTGGGQPQHF.

The chain couples TRBV15 to TRBJ2-7; TRBD1 is a possible D gene (6 bases). V was cut by 3 bases and J by 2 bases, with 14 bases left in between. CDR3 length equals 15 residues. Germline values: CDR1 LNHNV, CDR2 YYDKDF (reference sequence). CDR3: CATSRAGAGTYEQYF. The DNA for the CDR3 is TGTGCCACCAGCAGGGCAGGGGCCGGAACCTACGAGCAGTACTTC.

This chain uses TRBV5-1 with TRBJ2-6, with a weak D call TRBD1 (5 bases). The CDR3 covers 18 residues. Germline values: CDR1 SGHRS, CDR2 YFSETQ. V shed 3 bases and J shed 0 bases, with 16 bases lying between them. CDR3 in DNA: TGCGCCAGCAGCTCGCTGGACGGACAAAACTCTGGGGCCAACGTCCTGACTTTC. It specifies CASSSLDGQNSGANVLTF.

The gene calls are TRBV27 and TRBJ2-7; D is perhaps TRBD2 (5 bases). Germline-derived CDR1 and CDR2 are MNHEY and SMNVEV (reference sequence). V gave up 6 bases and J gave up 5 bases, with 11 bases separating them. The CDR3 totals 12 residues. The DNA of the CDR3 is TGTGCCAGCAGCTCACTAGGGAACGAGCAGTACTTC. As protein: CASSSLGNEQYF.

This clone was detected only once. The CDR3 loop is CASGGRAGGMETQYF. CDR3 nucleotide sequence: TGTGCCAGCGGTGGTAGGGCAGGGGGCATGGAGACCCAGTACTTC. The rearrangement uses TRBV25-1 and TRBJ2-5; 8 bases align to TRBD1. The junction had 13 bases not matched to a gene; V was cut back by 8 bases and J by 5 bases. From germline, CDR1 is MGHDK and CDR2 SYGVNS. CDR3 length: 15 amino acids. Supplemented by reference TRBV25-1 and TRBJ2-5, the full variable domain reads EADIYQTPRYLVIGTGKKITLECSQTMGHDKMYWYQQDPGMELHLIHYSYGVNSTEKGDLSSESTVSRIRTEHFPLTLESARPSHTSQYLCASGGRAGGMETQYFGPGTRLLVL.

The DNA of the CDR3 is TGTGCCAGTTCCGACGGGGGGACTAACTATGGCTACACCTTC. Amino acid sequence: CASSDGGTNYGYTF. The genes are TRBV5-6 and TRBJ1-2, with a weak D call TRBD1 (5 bases). V lost 8 bases, J lost 0 bases, and 14 bases lay in between. The CDR3 runs to 14 residues. Germline-derived CDR1 and CDR2 are SGHDT and YYEEEE.

The CDR3 DNA sequence: TGTGCCAGCAGTAATTCGTACGAGCAGTACTTC. It specifies CASSNSYEQYF. The J gene is TRBJ2-7, the V gene TRBV6-1; no reliable D call. The CDR3 is 11 amino acids. V lost 5 bases to trimming and J lost 4 bases, with 6 bases between them. The germline gives CDR1 MNHNS, CDR2 SASEGT.

The chain carries TRBV28 and TRBJ2-7, with 7 bases aligning to TRBD1. The V segment lost 5 bases and the J segment 3 bases; nucleotides outside the gene matches: 10. The CDR3 is 15 residues long. Germline V gives CDR1 MDHEN, CDR2 SYDVKM. The CDR3 region has the DNA TGTGCCAGCAGTGCCTTACAGGGGTCCGGCTACGAGCAGTACTTC. As protein: CASSALQGSGYEQYF.

This chain joins TRBV6-5 and TRBJ2-6; D call uncertain. Germline assignment: CDR1 MNHEY and CDR2 SVGAGI. The germline V and J ends were trimmed by 7 bases and 1 base, with 5 bases remaining between them. This CDR3 region has 13 residues. This CDR3 is CASTVSGANVLTF. In DNA form, the CDR3 reads TGTGCCAGCACCGTATCTGGGGCCAACGTCCTGACTTTC.

The chain combines TRBV6-5 with TRBJ2-1, with 11 bases aligning to TRBD2. The germline V gene has CDR1 MNHEY and CDR2 SVGAGI. V was pared by 4 bases and J by 9 bases, with 5 bases of the junction left unmatched. CDR3 length: 14 residues. CDR3 in amino acids: CASSSISGRGEQFF. Written as DNA, the CDR3 is TGTGCCAGCAGTTCTATTAGCGGGAGGGGTGAGCAGTTCTTC.

This chain joins TRBV11-2 and TRBJ1-3; 8 bases fit TRBD1. The CDR3 runs to 16 residues. V lost 3 bases, J lost 1 base, and 5 bases stayed unmatched. Germline lookup yields CDR1 SGHAT and CDR2 FQNNGV. The CDR3 reads CASSFDRGQSGNTIYF. CDR3 coding DNA: TGTGCCAGCAGCTTCGACAGGGGCCAATCTGGAAACACCATATATTTT.

This chain joins TRBV7-9 and TRBJ2-3; D call uncertain. The germline V and J ends were trimmed by 4 bases and 4 bases, with 6 bases remaining between them. The CDR3 consists of 12 residues. The germline gives CDR1 SEHNR, CDR2 FQNEAQ (reference sequence). CDR3 residues: CASSSFPDTQYF. In DNA, the CDR3 is TGTGCCAGCAGCTCGTTTCCAGATACGCAGTATTTT.

This clone has a handful of counts. The chain links TRBV2 to TRBJ1-6, with a possible D match to TRBD1 (5 bases). Germline V gives CDR1 SNHLY, CDR2 FYNNEI. V lost 6 bases and J 8 bases, leaving 26 bases between the germline ends. This CDR3 comprises 18 residues. The CDR3 region is CASSDLDVGPWGDSPLHF. The CDR3 nucleotides read TGTGCCAGCAGCGATCTTGACGTAGGACCATGGGGGGATTCACCCCTCCACTTT. Full variable domain (rest looked up from reference TRBV2 and TRBJ1-6): EPEVTQTPSHQVTQMGQEVILRCVPISNHLYFYWYRQILGQKVEFLVSFYNNEISEKSEIFDDQFSVERPDGSNFTLKIRSTKLEDSAMYFCASSDLDVGPWGDSPLHFGNGTRLTVT.

The V and J genes are TRBV5-8 and TRBJ1-2; TRBD1 might be the D (5 bases). This CDR3 spans 15 amino acids. Trimming pared 0 bases from V and 4 bases from J, leaving 13 bases between. Germline lookup yields CDR1 SGHTS and CDR2 YDEGEE. The CDR3 DNA is TGTGCCAGCAGCTTGGTAGGCAGGGAGGGCTATGGCTACACCTTC. This gives the protein CASSLVGREGYGYTF.

V is TRBV7-2 and J is TRBJ2-7; D gene ambiguous. The germline V gene encodes CDR1 SGHTA and CDR2 FQGNSA. The CDR3 consists of 14 residues. V shed 5 bases and J shed 1 base, with 12 bases lying between them. This chain's CDR3 is CASSRGPESYEQYF. CDR3 nucleotides: TGTGCCAGCAGCCGAGGTCCGGAATCCTACGAGCAGTACTTC.

The V gene is TRBV5-5, the J gene TRBJ2-4, with TRBD1 matching 7 bases. There are 15 residues in the CDR3. Trimming cost V 4 bases and J 1 base; bases outside gene matches: 5. Germline V CDR1 and CDR2: SGHKS, YYEKEE (reference sequence). CDR3 in DNA: TGTGCCAGCAGCCTGGGGACAGATGCCAAAAACATTCAGTACTTC. Its translation is CASSLGTDAKNIQYF.

The chain couples TRBV29-1 to TRBJ1-4, with 11 bases aligning to TRBD1. The CDR3 consists of 13 residues. Germline lookup yields CDR1 SQVTM and CDR2 ANQGSEA. V lost 6 bases, J lost 5 bases, and 2 bases stayed unmatched. The DNA of the CDR3 is TGCAGCGTAGGGACAGGGGGGAATGAAAAACTGTTTTTT. Translating gives CSVGTGGNEKLFF.

The V gene is TRBV5-4, the J gene TRBJ2-7; tentative D call: TRBD1 (5 bases). The CDR3 spans 14 residues. Germline CDR1 and CDR2: SGHNT and YYREEE (reference sequence). V gave up 4 bases and J gave up 2 bases, with 13 bases separating them. The CDR3 region is CASSGADRAYEQYF. CDR3 in DNA: TGTGCCAGCAGCGGCGCTGACAGAGCCTACGAGCAGTACTTC.

This chain joins TRBV6-1 and TRBJ2-1, with 8 bases fitting TRBD2. The CDR3 extends over 15 amino acids. Germline V gives CDR1 MNHNS, CDR2 SASEGT. Losses at the gene ends were 5 bases for V and 3 bases for J; bases not matched to a gene: 6. CDR3 DNA sequence: TGTGCCAGCAGTCTCCTAGCGGGCGACTACAATGAGCAGTTCTTC. Encoded protein: CASSLLAGDYNEQFF.

The chain couples TRBV7-2 to TRBJ2-7; D not resolved. V was cut by 1 base and J by 0 bases, with 10 bases left in between. The V gene's germline CDR1 is SGHTA and CDR2 FQGNSA. This CDR3 spans 15 amino acids. CDR3 amino acids: CASSLVTGPSYEQYF. CDR3 sequence (DNA): TGTGCCAGCAGCTTAGTAACTGGGCCCTCCTACGAGCAGTACTTC.

This sequence joins TRBV30 and TRBJ2-1; 11 bases line up with TRBD2. After removal of 4 bases from V and 12 bases from J, the junction contained 8 bases not matched to a gene. This CDR3 has 13 amino acids. Germline V gives CDR1 GTSNPN, CDR2 SVGIG (reference sequence). CDR3: CAWTPIAGGAQFF. The CDR3 bases are TGTGCCTGGACCCCAATAGCGGGAGGGGCGCAGTTCTTC.

J is TRBJ2-1 and V is TRBV5-1; TRBD2 matches 7 bases. The CDR3 loop spans 14 amino acids. V gave up 5 bases and J gave up 7 bases; unmatched junction bases: 9. CDR1 SGHRS and CDR2 YFSETQ come from the germline V gene. As DNA, the CDR3 is TGCGCCAGCAGGTTTCCTAGCGGAATGAATGAGCAGTTCTTC. This translates into CASRFPSGMNEQFF.